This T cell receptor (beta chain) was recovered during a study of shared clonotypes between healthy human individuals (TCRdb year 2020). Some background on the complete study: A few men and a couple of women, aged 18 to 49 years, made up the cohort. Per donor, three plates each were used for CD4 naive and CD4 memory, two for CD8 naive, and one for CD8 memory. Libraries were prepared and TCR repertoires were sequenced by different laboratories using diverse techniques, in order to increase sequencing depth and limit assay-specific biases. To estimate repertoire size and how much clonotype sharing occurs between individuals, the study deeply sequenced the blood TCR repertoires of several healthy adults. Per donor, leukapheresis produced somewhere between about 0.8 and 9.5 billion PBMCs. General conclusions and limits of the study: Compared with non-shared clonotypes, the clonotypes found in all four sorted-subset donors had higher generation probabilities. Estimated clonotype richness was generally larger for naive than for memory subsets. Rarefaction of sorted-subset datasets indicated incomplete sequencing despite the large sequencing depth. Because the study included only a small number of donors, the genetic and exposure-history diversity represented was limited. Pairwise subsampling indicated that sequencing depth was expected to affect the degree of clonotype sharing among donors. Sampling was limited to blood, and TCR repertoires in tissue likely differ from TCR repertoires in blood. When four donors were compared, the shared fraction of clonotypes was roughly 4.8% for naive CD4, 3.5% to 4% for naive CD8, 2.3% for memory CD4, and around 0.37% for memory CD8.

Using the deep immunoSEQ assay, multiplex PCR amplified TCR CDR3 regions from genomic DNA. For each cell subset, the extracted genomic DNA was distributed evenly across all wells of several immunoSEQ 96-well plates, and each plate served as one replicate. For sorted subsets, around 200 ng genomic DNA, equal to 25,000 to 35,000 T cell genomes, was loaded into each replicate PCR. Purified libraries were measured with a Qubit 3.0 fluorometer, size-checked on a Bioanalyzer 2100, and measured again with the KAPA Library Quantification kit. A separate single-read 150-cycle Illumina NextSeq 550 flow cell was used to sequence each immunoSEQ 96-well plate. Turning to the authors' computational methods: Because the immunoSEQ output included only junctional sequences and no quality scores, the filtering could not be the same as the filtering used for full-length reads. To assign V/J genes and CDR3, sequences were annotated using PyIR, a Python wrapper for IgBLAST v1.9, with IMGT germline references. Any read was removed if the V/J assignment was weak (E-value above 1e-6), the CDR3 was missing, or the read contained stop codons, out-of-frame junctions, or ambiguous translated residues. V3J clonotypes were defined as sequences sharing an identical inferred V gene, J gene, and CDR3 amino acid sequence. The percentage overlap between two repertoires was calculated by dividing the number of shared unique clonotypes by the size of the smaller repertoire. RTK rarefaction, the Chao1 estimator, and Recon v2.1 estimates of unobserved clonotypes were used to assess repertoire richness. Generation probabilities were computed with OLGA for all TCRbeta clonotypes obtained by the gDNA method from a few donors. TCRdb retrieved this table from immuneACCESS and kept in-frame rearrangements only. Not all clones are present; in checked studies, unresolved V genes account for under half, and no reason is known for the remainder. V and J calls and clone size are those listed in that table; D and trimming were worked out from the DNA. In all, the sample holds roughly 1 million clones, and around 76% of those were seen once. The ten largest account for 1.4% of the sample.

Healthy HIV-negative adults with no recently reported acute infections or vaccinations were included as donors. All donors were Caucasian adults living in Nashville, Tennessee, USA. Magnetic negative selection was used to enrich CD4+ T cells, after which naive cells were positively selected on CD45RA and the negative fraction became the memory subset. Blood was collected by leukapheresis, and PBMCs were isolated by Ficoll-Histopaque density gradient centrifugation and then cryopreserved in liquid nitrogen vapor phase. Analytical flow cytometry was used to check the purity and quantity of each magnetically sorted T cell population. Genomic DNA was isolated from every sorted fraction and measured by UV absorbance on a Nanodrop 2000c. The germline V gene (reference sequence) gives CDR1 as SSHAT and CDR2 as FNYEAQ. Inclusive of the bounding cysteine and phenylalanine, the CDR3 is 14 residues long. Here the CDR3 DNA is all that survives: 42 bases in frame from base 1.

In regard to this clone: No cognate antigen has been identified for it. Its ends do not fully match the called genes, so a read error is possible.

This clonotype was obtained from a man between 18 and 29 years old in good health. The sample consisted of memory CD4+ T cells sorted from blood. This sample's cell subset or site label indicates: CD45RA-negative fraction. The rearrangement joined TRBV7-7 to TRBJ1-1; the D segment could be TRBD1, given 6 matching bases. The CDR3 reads CASSHRVTNTEAFF. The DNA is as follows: TGTGCTAGCAGCCACAGGGTCACGAACACTGAAGCTTTCTTT. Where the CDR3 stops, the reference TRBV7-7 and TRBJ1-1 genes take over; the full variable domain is GAGVSQSPRYKVTKRGQDVTLRCDPISSHATLYWYQQALGQGPEFLTYFNYEAQPDKSGLPSDRFSAERPEGSISTLTIQRTEQRDSAMYRCASSHRVTNTEAFFGQGTRLTVV.